The next 16 T cell receptor beta chains were all read from a single sample in a study of cytomegalovirus exposure and HLA in healthy donors. This table comes from immunoSEQ multiplex PCR, and its TCRdb copy is limited to in-frame clones, with some not included. The sample has more than 250,000 clones; 87% are singletons. The sequenced sample consisted of PBMCs. The receptors were sampled from a woman under 40 in good health and CMV-seropositive.

This clone has just one count. This chain uses TRBV5-5 with TRBJ1-6; D unresolved. Per the germline V gene, CDR1 is SGHKS and CDR2 is YYEKEE (reference sequence). V lost 10 bases to trimming and J lost 0 bases, with 8 bases between them. The CDR3 totals 13 residues. The CDR3 here is CACKSSYNSPLHF. In DNA, the CDR3 is TGTGCCTGTAAGAGCTCCTATAATTCACCCCTCCACTTT.

Comment on this clone: Other nucleotide sequences in the sample specify the same CDR3. The CDR3 region is CASSQDSYEQYF. Written as DNA, the CDR3 is TGTGCCAGCAGCCAAGATTCCTACGAGCAGTACTTC. The chain is built from TRBV4-2 and TRBJ2-7; D uncertain. CDR3 length equals 12 residues. V was shortened by 0 bases and J by 1 base, with 1 base between the two germline ends. Germline V gives CDR1 LGHNA, CDR2 YNFKEQ.

DNA of the CDR3: TGTGCCAGCAGCTCAAGCGGGAAAGGTCGGGAGACCCAGTACTTC. Protein sequence: CASSSSGKGRETQYF. The chain joins TRBV7-8 to TRBJ2-5, with 7 nucleotides matching TRBD2. V trimming: 4 bases; J trimming: 5 bases; junction bases outside the gene matches: 10. The CDR3 consists of 15 residues. The V gene's germline CDR1 is SGHVS and CDR2 FQNEAQ. The complete variable domain, with remaining parts taken from reference TRBV7-8 and TRBJ2-5, reads GAGVSQSPRYKVAKRGQDVALRCDPISGHVSLFWYQQALGQGPEFLTYFQNEAQLDKSGLPSDRFFAERPEGSVSTLKIQRTQQEDSAVYLCASSSSGKGRETQYFGPGTRLLVL.

The chain couples TRBV2 to TRBJ2-7; possible D gene TRBD2, 6 bases. The CDR3 contains 13 residues. V lost 11 bases to trimming and J lost 7 bases, with 21 bases between them. Germline CDR1 is SNHLY and CDR2 is FYNNEI. In nucleotides, the CDR3 is TGTGCCCACGGTGGAGGGATAAGTGGGGAGCAGTACTTC. Translating it yields CAHGGGISGEQYF.

This sequence joins TRBV9 and TRBJ2-5; D may be TRBD1 (6 bases). The length of the CDR3 is 17 residues. The V gene's germline CDR1 is SGDLS and CDR2 YYNGEE. The ends were cut back, 3 bases at V and 3 bases at J, with 21 bases in the middle. The CDR3 reads CASSAAVPRQEEETQYF. The CDR3 DNA sequence: TGTGCCAGCAGCGCAGCGGTCCCTAGACAGGAGGAAGAGACCCAGTACTTC.

The chain has TRBV11-2 and TRBJ2-1, with 16 bases aligning to TRBD2. This CDR3 contains 15 residues. Germline V gene sequence: CDR1 SGHAT, CDR2 FQNNGV. V shed 5 bases and J 10 bases; nucleotides not matched to a gene: 5. The CDR3 sequence is CASSQGLAGGGEQFF. The CDR3 DNA is TGTGCCAGCAGCCAGGGACTAGCGGGAGGGGGAGAGCAGTTCTTC. Drawing the rest from reference TRBV11-2 and TRBJ2-1, the complete variable domain is EAGVAQSPRYKIIEKRQSVAFWCNPISGHATLYWYQQILGQGPKLLIQFQNNGVVDDSQLPKDRFSAERLKGVDSTLKIQPAKLEDSAVYLCASSQGLAGGGEQFFGPGTRLTVL.

This chain links TRBV4-2 with TRBJ2-5; D perhaps matches TRBD2 (7 bases). The CDR3 spans 16 residues. The germline gives CDR1 LGHNA, CDR2 YNFKEQ. V lost 0 bases and J 2 bases, leaving 13 bases between the germline ends. CDR3 sequence (DNA): TGTGCCAGCAGCCAAGATCGGGGGGCGCAACAAGAGACCCAGTACTTC. This translates into CASSQDRGAQQETQYF.

This clone is a singleton in its sample. This chain connects TRBV9 to TRBJ1-2, with unresolved D. The CDR3 has 12 residues. Trimming cost V 3 bases and J 5 bases, with 8 bases left between them. The germline V gene encodes CDR1 SGDLS and CDR2 YYNGEE. The CDR3 region is CASSAQFYGYTF. The CDR3 DNA follows: TGTGCCAGCAGCGCCCAATTTTATGGCTACACCTTC.

This sequence joins TRBV30 and TRBJ2-5, with TRBD2 identical over 15 bases. The J segment lost 6 bases and the V segment lost 5 bases, leaving 7 bases of the junction unmatched. The CDR3 has 15 amino acids. Germline V gene data show CDR1 as GTSNPN and CDR2 as SVGIG (reference sequence). CDR3 loop: CAWRTSGRGRKTQYF. The CDR3 DNA is TGTGCCTGGCGGACTAGCGGGAGGGGGAGAAAGACCCAGTACTTC.

V gene TRBV15 combines with J gene TRBJ2-1; D not certain. Trimming took 0 bases from V and 7 from J, leaving 7 bases between them. The CDR3 has 13 residues. Germline V CDR1 and CDR2: LNHNV, YYDKDF (reference sequence). This chain's CDR3 is CATSRDGRNEQFF. DNA for the CDR3: TGTGCCACCAGCAGAGATGGAAGGAATGAGCAGTTCTTC.

The chain is built from TRBV28 and TRBJ1-3; the match to TRBD1 covers 7 bases. V trimming: 5 bases; J trimming: 8 bases; junction bases outside the gene matches: 12. The CDR3 runs 15 residues. Germline values: CDR1 MDHEN, CDR2 SYDVKM. CDR3 in amino acids: CASSRQGPAGDTIYF. The CDR3 DNA reads as TGTGCCAGCAGTAGACAGGGACCCGCGGGAGACACCATATATTTT.

In nucleotides, the CDR3 is TGTGCCAGCAGTCCCCTTGGGGGGGAACTCATGAACACTGAAGCTTTCTTT. This sequence encodes CASSPLGGELMNTEAFF. This chain uses TRBV28 with TRBJ1-1; perhaps TRBD1 as D (5 bases). CDR1 is MDHEN and CDR2 is SYDVKM in the germline V gene. The CDR3 is 17 amino acids. The ends were cut back, 5 bases at V and 0 bases at J, with 19 bases in the middle.

V and J are TRBV27 and TRBJ2-4, with D maybe TRBD1 (6 bases). V gave up 8 bases and J gave up 1 base, with 6 bases separating them. Germline V CDR1 and CDR2: MNHEY, SMNVEV (reference sequence). This CDR3 has 12 residues. Here the CDR3 DNA reads TGTGCCAGCCAGGGGGCCAAAAACATTCAGTACTTC. Translating it yields CASQGAKNIQYF.

The chain recombines TRBV28 with TRBJ1-2; no reliable D call. This CDR3 region has 13 residues. V was pared by 10 bases and J by 0 bases, with 12 bases between. From germline, CDR1 is MDHEN and CDR2 SYDVKM. Written as DNA, the CDR3 is TGTGCCACTTACAGTCCTCCTAACTATGGCTACACCTTC. Translation gives CATYSPPNYGYTF.

The genes are TRBV5-1 and TRBJ1-2, with D unresolved. Trimming pared 0 bases from V and 8 bases from J, leaving 14 bases between. The CDR3 contains 14 residues. Per the germline V gene, CDR1 is SGHRS and CDR2 is YFSETQ. In DNA, the CDR3 is TGCGCCAGCAGCTTGGCTGGAGGTTTTGAGGGCTACACCTTC. It is translated as CASSLAGGFEGYTF. Combining the CDR3 with reference TRBV5-1 and TRBJ1-2 gives the whole variable domain KAGVTQTPRYLIKTRGQQVTLSCSPISGHRSVSWYQQTPGQGLQFLFEYFSETQRNKGNFPGRFSGRQFSNSRSEMNVSTLELGDSALYLCASSLAGGFEGYTFGSGTRLTVV.

The chain combines TRBV18 with TRBJ1-1; possibly TRBD1 for D (5 bases). V lost 8 bases and J lost 6, with 10 bases in between. This CDR3 has 11 residues. Per germline, CDR1 KGHSH and CDR2 LQKENI. CDR3 protein: CASTTTAEAFF. CDR3 coding DNA: TGTGCCAGCACGACGACAGCTGAAGCTTTCTTT.